The T cell receptor beta chain described here comes from a study of blood T cell repertoires in COVID-19. Study summary: Sources were T cells, B-cell-depleted T cells, or PBMCs; the material itself was cDNA or gDNA.

In the original processing: How many nucleated cells were present was estimated from reference gene primer amplification. Sequenced by immunoSEQ multiplex PCR; TCRdb stores in-frame clones only, minus some. That table supplies the V and J calls and clone size; D and trimming were determined from the DNA. The sample carries 60,000 to 75,000 clones, 85% recorded once. With 0 bases clipped from V and 4 bases from J, the junction kept 7 bases outside the gene matches. Germline lookup yields CDR1 SGHRS and CDR2 YFSETQ. The CDR3 is made up of 17 amino acids. This sequence was found in a human donor in a cohort sampled during active COVID-19. What was sequenced was peripheral blood. The chain couples TRBV5-1 to TRBJ2-1; TRBD1 aligns across 10 bases. The CDR3 protein is CASSLGPGQGNYNEQFF. For the CDR3, the DNA is TGCGCCAGCAGCTTGGGGCCGGGACAGGGGAATTACAATGAGCAGTTCTTC.